This T cell receptor beta chain was captured in a study of T cell responses to AZD1222 COVID-19 vaccine. Turning to this clone: Its antigen is unknown.

Only in-frame clones appear in the TCRdb table, and some are missing; sequencing was by immunoSEQ multiplex PCR. The data show approximately 130,000 clones, 93% seen once. In germline, CDR1 is LNHDA, CDR2 SQIVND (reference sequence). V was pared by 1 base and J by 0 bases, with 13 bases between. The CDR3 runs 17 residues. Overall study results and limits: Seropositive AZD1222 recipients at baseline numbered only six or seven. Every sample of the repertoires postdated the peak T cell response.

The chain has TRBV19 and TRBJ2-1; no clear D gene. The receptor's source is an adult in good health. The starting material was peripheral blood, obtained on day 0 of AZD1222 vaccination. CDR3: CASSIGTLESSYNEQFF. CDR3 DNA: TGTGCCAGTAGTATAGGTACACTTGAAAGCTCCTACAATGAGCAGTTCTTC.